The 5 T cell receptor beta chains listed next were all sequenced from one sample in a study of T cell repertoires in ileal Crohn's disease. TCRdb's table, derived via immunoSEQ multiplex PCR, lists solely in-frame clones and lacks some. Here the sample spans fewer than 8,000 clones, about 85% being singletons. What was sequenced was ileal tissue. Receptors were obtained from an adult with Crohn's disease.

The rearrangement joins TRBV5-6 to TRBJ1-2; no definite D call. Trimming stripped 3 bases from V and 2 bases from J, with 11 bases between. CDR1 is SGHDT and CDR2 is YYEEEE in the germline V gene. The CDR3 has 14 residues. The CDR3 reads CASSSSGSNYGYTF. As DNA, the CDR3 is TGTGCCAGCAGCTCATCGGGATCCAACTATGGCTACACCTTC. Combining the CDR3 with reference TRBV5-6 and TRBJ1-2 gives the whole variable domain DAGVTQSPTHLIKTRGQQVTLRCSPKSGHDTVSWYQQALGQGPQFIFQYYEEEERQRGNFPDRFSGHQFPNYSSELNVNALLLGDSALYLCASSSSGSNYGYTFGSGTRLTVV.

This clone has a handful of counts. The chain has TRBV13 and TRBJ2-7; 9 nucleotides match TRBD1. Germline assignment: CDR1 PRHDT and CDR2 FYEKMQ (reference sequence). The CDR3 contains 16 residues. Losses at the gene ends were 4 bases for V and 7 bases for J; bases not matched to a gene: 14. The CDR3: CASSYRPGTGFEEQYF. The CDR3 region has the DNA TGTGCCAGCAGCTACCGACCCGGGACAGGGTTTGAGGAGCAGTACTTC.

The chain couples TRBV7-9 to TRBJ2-6; D call uncertain. The germline V gene has CDR1 SEHNR and CDR2 FQNEAQ (reference sequence). V lost 5 bases and J lost 0, with 5 bases in between. This CDR3 is 14 amino acids long. CDR3 nucleotides: TGTGCCAGCAGCCTAAGCTCTGGGGCCAACGTCCTGACTTTC. It is translated as CASSLSSGANVLTF.

The chain joins TRBV28 to TRBJ1-2, with a possible D match to TRBD1 (5 bases). CDR3 length: 12 amino acids. Between the trimmed V and J ends, which lost 2 bases and 8 bases, there was a span of 9 bases. Germline V gives CDR1 MDHEN, CDR2 SYDVKM. The chain's CDR3 is CASSLGGIGYTF. In DNA form, the CDR3 reads TGTGCCAGCAGTTTAGGGGGGATAGGCTACACCTTC.

The chain couples TRBV18 to TRBJ2-1; D is possibly TRBD2 (5 bases). V lost 5 bases to trimming and J lost 4 bases, with 15 bases between them. CDR1 KGHSH and CDR2 LQKENI come from the germline V gene. CDR3 length: 15 residues. The CDR3 DNA sequence: TGTGCCAGCTCAAGGACTGCGGGTGATTACAATGAGCAGTTCTTC. Translated: CASSRTAGDYNEQFF.